The following is a T cell receptor (beta chain) sequence with its context. The CDR3 contains 16 residues. The germline gives CDR1 MDHEN, CDR2 SYDVKM. Trimming stripped 1 base from V and 1 base from J, with 11 bases between. The data stem from a study of Ad26.COV2.S vaccination and SARS-CoV-2 variants. Treatment defined: about 20 received Ad26.COV2.S at low or high dose, single or two shots; 5 received placebo; per-sample allocation not given. Sampling was performed 63 days after the first vaccine or placebo injection. The method was immunoSEQ multiplex PCR; TCRdb's version includes in-frame clones alone and lacks a portion of them. The sample has more than 300,000 clones; around 81% are singletons.

This TCR was recovered from a person aged 18-65 years who received the Ad26.COV2.S COVID-19 vaccine or a placebo. This sample comprised peripheral blood, obtained in a trial of Ad26.COV2.S vaccine versus placebo. The V call is TRBV28, the J call TRBJ1-3; unclear D gene. The CDR3 sequence is CASSLYLRGSGNTIYF. The CDR3 DNA sequence: TGTGCCAGCAGTTTATACCTCCGAGGATCTGGAAACACCATATATTTT.